A single sample gave rise to the 5 T cell receptor beta chains below, sequenced in a study of pediatric ulcerative colitis. Sequenced by immunoSEQ multiplex PCR; TCRdb stores in-frame clones only, minus some. The sample has about 36,000 clones; around 73% are singletons. One to two pinch biopsies were taken from the rectum during colonoscopy. Sample: gut tissue. These receptors were collected from a boy aged 5-17 years with moderate ulcerative colitis.

The V gene is TRBV6-1, the J gene TRBJ1-2, with unresolved D. This CDR3 is built from 15 residues. Trimming stripped 0 bases from V and 1 base from J, with 9 bases between. In germline, CDR1 is MNHNS, CDR2 SASEGT. CDR3 sequence reads: CASSEAPQNNYGYTF. The DNA for the CDR3 is TGTGCCAGCAGTGAAGCGCCACAGAATAACTATGGCTACACCTTC.

The chain employs TRBV29-1 and TRBJ1-3, with 7 nucleotides matching TRBD1. Per germline, CDR1 SQVTM and CDR2 ANQGSEA. The CDR3 contains 14 residues. V gave up 2 bases and J gave up 4 bases; unmatched junction bases: 5. The CDR3 DNA sequence: TGCAGCGTTGAAAAGGGGGCGGCAGGAAACACCATATATTTT. Translation gives CSVEKGAAGNTIYF.

The chain couples TRBV4-1 to TRBJ2-5, with unresolved D. This CDR3 region has 15 residues. Germline CDR1 MGHRA, CDR2 YSYEKL. V gave up 0 bases and J gave up 4 bases, with 12 bases separating them. CDR3 sequence: CASSQDVRVGETQYF. DNA of the CDR3: TGCGCCAGCAGCCAAGATGTCCGGGTTGGAGAGACCCAGTACTTC.

This clone was observed a few times. The CDR3 DNA is TGTGCCAGCAGCCAAGGGACGTACAATGAGCAGTTCTTC. Translated, it gives CASSQGTYNEQFF. The chain joins TRBV11-2 to TRBJ2-1; perhaps D is TRBD1 or TRBD2 (5 bases each). V was clipped by 5 bases and J by 4 bases, with 9 bases between them. Germline CDR1 and CDR2: SGHAT and FQNNGV. The CDR3 loop spans 13 amino acids.

This chain joins TRBV9 and TRBJ2-5, with D perhaps matching TRBD2 (5 bases). This CDR3 has 14 amino acids. V was clipped by 0 bases and J by 5 bases, with 11 bases between them. Germline values: CDR1 SGDLS, CDR2 YYNGEE. CDR3 residues: CASSVAGRGETQYF. The CDR3 DNA follows: TGTGCCAGCAGCGTAGCGGGCCGAGGGGAGACCCAGTACTTC.